This T cell receptor beta chain is drawn from a study of beta chain features in type 1 diabetes. Germline trimming cut 1 base from V and 6 bases from J; bases unmatched to any gene: 3. The CDR3 has 15 residues. CDR1 and CDR2 from the germline V gene are SGHTA and FQGNSA. This clone appeared many times. Isolated RNA was reverse transcribed in full, so expressed TCRB transcripts were sequenced. Assay used: immunoSEQ multiplex PCR; TCRdb lists only in-frame clones, some missing. The sample holds about 130,000 clones; 9.2% are singletons and the top ten take roughly 0.74%. V gene TRBV7-2 combines with J gene TRBJ1-4, with TRBD1 matching 9 bases. The clonotype comes from a man between 18 and 35 years old in good health. Sequencing used central memory CD4+ T cells from blood. CDR3 protein: CASSLGGQGDEKLFF. In nucleotides, the CDR3 is TGTGCCAGCAGCTTAGGGGGACAGGGTGATGAAAAACTGTTTTTT.